The clone carrying this T cell receptor (beta chain) was counted only a few times. Per the study methods: By means of reference gene primer amplification, nucleated cell counts were estimated. Generated by immunoSEQ multiplex PCR, the TCRdb table keeps only in-frame clones and is missing some. The D gene and trimming were derived from the DNA, and the V and J assignments and clone size from that table. The sample consists of 200,000 to 300,000 clones, around 87% of them appearing once. The data stem from a study of blood T cell repertoires in COVID-19. The sequenced material came from peripheral blood. The TCR comes from a woman aged 50 to 60 with acute or convalescent COVID-19.

The CDR3 sequence is CATSPGGRMNTEAFF. For the CDR3, the DNA is TGTGCCACCAGTCCAGGGGGTAGGATGAACACTGAAGCTTTCTTT. The rearrangement joins TRBV24-1 to TRBJ1-1, with 7 positions matching TRBD1. The germline CDR1 and CDR2 sequences are KGHDR and SFDVKD. V shed 6 bases and J 0 bases; nucleotides not matched to a gene: 6. The length of the CDR3 is 15 residues.